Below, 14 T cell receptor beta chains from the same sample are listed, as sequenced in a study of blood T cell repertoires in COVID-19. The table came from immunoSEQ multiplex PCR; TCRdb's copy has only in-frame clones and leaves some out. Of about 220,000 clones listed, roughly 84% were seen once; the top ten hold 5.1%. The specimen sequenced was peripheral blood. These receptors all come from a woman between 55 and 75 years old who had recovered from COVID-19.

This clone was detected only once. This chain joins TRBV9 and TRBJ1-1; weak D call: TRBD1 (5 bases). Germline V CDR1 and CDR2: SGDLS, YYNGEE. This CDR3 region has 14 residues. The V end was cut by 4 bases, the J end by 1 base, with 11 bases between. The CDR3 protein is CASSPTAQNTEAFF. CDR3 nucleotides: TGTGCCAGCAGCCCGACAGCTCAGAACACTGAAGCTTTCTTT.

The CDR3 sequence: CSAIFRGGSGYGYTF. Here the CDR3 DNA reads TGCAGCGCCATTTTCAGGGGAGGGTCGGGATATGGCTACACCTTC. This chain joins TRBV29-1 and TRBJ1-2, with D tentatively TRBD1 (6 bases). Germline V gene lookup returns CDR1 SQVTM and CDR2 ANQGSEA. Trimming stripped 7 bases from V and 5 bases from J, with 23 bases between. This CDR3 comprises 15 residues.

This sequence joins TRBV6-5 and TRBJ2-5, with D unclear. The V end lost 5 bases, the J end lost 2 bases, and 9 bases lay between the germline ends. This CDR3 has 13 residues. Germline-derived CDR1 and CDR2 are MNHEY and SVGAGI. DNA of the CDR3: TGTGCCAGCAGTCCCCTGAGACAAGAGACCCAGTACTTC. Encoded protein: CASSPLRQETQYF.

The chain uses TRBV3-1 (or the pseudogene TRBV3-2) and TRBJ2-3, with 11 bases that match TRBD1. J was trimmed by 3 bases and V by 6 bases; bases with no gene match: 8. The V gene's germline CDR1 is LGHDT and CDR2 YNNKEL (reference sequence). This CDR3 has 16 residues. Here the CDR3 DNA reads TGTGCCAGCAGGTCCGGGACAGGGGGATTTACAGATACGCAGTATTTT. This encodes CASRSGTGGFTDTQYF.

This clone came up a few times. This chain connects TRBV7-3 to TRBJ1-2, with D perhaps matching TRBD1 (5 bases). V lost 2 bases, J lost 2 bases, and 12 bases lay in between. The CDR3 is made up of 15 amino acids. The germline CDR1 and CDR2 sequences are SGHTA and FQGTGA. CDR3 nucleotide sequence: TGTGCCAGCAGCTTATCGGCAGGGTTAAACTATGGCTACACCTTC. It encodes CASSLSAGLNYGYTF.

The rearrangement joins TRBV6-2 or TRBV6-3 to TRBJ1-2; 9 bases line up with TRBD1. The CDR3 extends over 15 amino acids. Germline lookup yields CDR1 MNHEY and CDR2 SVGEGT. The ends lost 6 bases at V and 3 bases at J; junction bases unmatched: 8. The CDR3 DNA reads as TGTGCCAGCAGCAATACCGGACAGGGGTACTATGGCTACACCTTC. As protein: CASSNTGQGYYGYTF.

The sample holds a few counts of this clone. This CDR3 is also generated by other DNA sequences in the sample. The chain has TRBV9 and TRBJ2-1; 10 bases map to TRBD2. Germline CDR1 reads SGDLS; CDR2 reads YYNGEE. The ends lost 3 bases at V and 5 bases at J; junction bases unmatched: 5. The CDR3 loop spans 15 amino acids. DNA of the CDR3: TGTGCCAGCAGCGCCCTAGCGGGGGATAACAATGAGCAGTTCTTC. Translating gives CASSALAGDNNEQFF.

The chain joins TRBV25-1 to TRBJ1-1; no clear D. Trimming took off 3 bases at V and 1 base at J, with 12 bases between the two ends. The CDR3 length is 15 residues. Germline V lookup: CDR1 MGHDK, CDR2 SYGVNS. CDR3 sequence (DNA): TGTGCCAGCAGTGACCCCGGTAGCGGGAACACTGAAGCTTTCTTT. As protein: CASSDPGSGNTEAFF.

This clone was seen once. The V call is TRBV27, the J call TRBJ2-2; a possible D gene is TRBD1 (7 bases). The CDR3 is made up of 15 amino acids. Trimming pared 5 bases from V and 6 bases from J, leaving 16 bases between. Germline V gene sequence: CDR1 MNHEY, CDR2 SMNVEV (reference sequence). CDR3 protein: CASSPRQGLSGELFF. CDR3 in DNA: TGTGCCAGCAGTCCCCGACAGGGACTTTCCGGGGAGCTGTTTTTT.

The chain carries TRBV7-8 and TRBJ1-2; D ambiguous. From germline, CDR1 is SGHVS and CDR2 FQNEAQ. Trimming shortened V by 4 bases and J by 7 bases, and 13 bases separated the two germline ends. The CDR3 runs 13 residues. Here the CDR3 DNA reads TGTGCCAGCAGCTCCATCATCGAGGGTGGCTACACCTTC. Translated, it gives CASSSIIEGGYTF.

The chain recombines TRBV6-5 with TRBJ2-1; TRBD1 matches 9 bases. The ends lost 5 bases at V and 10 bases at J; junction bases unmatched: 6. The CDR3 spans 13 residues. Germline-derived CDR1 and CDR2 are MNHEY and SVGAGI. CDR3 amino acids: CASSPRTGDEQFF. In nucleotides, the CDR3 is TGTGCCAGCAGTCCCAGGACAGGGGACGAGCAGTTCTTC.

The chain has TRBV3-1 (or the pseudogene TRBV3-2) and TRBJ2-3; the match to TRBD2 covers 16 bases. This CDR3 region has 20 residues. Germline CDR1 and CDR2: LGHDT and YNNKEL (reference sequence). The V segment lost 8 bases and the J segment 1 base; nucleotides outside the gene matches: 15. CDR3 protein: CASRSGTSGGEPLGTDTQYF. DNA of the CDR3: TGTGCCAGCCGCTCCGGGACTAGCGGGGGGGAACCCCTCGGCACAGATACGCAGTATTTT.

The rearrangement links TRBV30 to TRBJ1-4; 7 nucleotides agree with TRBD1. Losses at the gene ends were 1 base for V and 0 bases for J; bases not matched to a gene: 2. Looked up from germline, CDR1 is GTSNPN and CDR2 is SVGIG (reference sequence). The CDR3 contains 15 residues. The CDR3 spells CAWSAGQTTNEKLFF. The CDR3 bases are TGTGCCTGGAGTGCGGGACAGACAACTAATGAAAAACTGTTTTTT.

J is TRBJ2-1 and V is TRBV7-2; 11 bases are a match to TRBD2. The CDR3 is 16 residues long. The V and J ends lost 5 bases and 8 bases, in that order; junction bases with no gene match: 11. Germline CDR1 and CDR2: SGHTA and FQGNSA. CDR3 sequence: CASSESSGGASDEQFF. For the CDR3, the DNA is TGTGCCAGCAGCGAAAGTAGCGGGGGGGCCTCGGATGAGCAGTTCTTC.